Each of the 14 T cell receptor beta chains below was sequenced from the same sample in a study of response to subunit inactivated influenza vaccine. Each CDR3 protein gets one entry after TCRdb re-called the RT-PCR reads with MiXCR. The table records hundreds of thousands of distinct CDR3 sequences, about 14% of them present only once. Sequencing was performed on PBMCs from blood, taken about 14 days before vaccination. The receptors were gathered from a man aged 50 to 60 who received an inactivated influenza vaccine.

This clonotype was observed a handful of times. The chain has TRBV6-1 and TRBJ2-3; possibly TRBD1 for D (5 bases). The CDR3 length is 15 residues. CDR1 is MNHNS and CDR2 is SASEGT in the germline V gene. The ends were cut back, 6 bases at V and 6 bases at J, with 19 bases in the middle. CDR3 nucleotide sequence: TGTGCCAGCAGCTTGGACACTTATACACGGGATACGCAGTATTTT. Translating it yields CASSLDTYTRDTQYF.

A few counts support this clonotype. The gene calls are TRBV4-3 and TRBJ2-4; TRBD1 aligns across 10 bases. Looked up from germline, CDR1 is LGHNA and CDR2 is YSLEER. The CDR3 sequence is 15 residues long. Trimming at V came to 2 bases and at J to 8 bases, leaving 6 bases not matched to a gene. The CDR3 spells CASSQRGTGAHIQYF. In DNA form, the CDR3 reads TGCGCCAGCAGCCAAAGAGGGACAGGGGCGCACATTCAGTACTTC.

The sample holds a few counts of this clonotype. The chain joins TRBV2 to TRBJ2-1; D is unresolved. Germline lookup yields CDR1 SNHLY and CDR2 FYNNEI. There are 14 residues in the CDR3. V lost 8 bases to trimming and J lost 5 bases, with 16 bases between them. CDR3 DNA: TGTGCCAGCGGGATGGGAACATTAAACAATGAGCAGTTCTTC. Residues: CASGMGTLNNEQFF. Full variable domain (remainder filled in from reference TRBV2 and TRBJ2-1): EPEVTQTPSHQVTQMGQEVILRCVPISNHLYFYWYRQILGQKVEFLVSFYNNEISEKSEIFDDQFSVERPDGSNFTLKIRSTKLEDSAMYFCASGMGTLNNEQFFGPGTRLTVL.

This clonotype has just a few counts. The chain links TRBV29-1 to TRBJ2-3; the D gene is possibly TRBD2 (5 bases). From germline, CDR1 is SQVTM and CDR2 ANQGSEA. The CDR3 spans 14 residues. V was trimmed by 4 bases and J by 2 bases, leaving 13 bases between them. The CDR3 loop reads CSVANGGTTDTQYF. The CDR3 DNA follows: TGCAGCGTTGCGAACGGAGGAACCACAGATACGCAGTATTTT.

This clonotype was picked up a small number of times. The chain links TRBV19 to TRBJ1-2; tentatively, D is TRBD1 (5 bases). The V gene's germline CDR1 is LNHDA and CDR2 SQIVND (reference sequence). The CDR3 extends over 14 amino acids. V dropped 2 bases and J dropped 3 bases, with 10 bases sitting between them. CDR3 protein: CASSISGRYYGYTF. CDR3 nucleotide sequence: TGTGCCAGTAGTATATCGGGACGGTACTATGGCTACACCTTC.

The chain recombines TRBV3-1 with TRBJ2-1, with 7 bases fitting TRBD1. V was clipped by 11 bases and J by 0 bases; unmatched bases: 22. Germline V gives CDR1 LGHDT, CDR2 YNNKEL (reference sequence). The CDR3 totals 19 residues. CDR3 sequence: CACGRGVGRDSNSYNEQFF. The DNA for the CDR3 is TGTGCCTGCGGACGGGGAGTTGGCCGGGACAGCAACTCCTACAATGAGCAGTTCTTC.

Comments on this clonotype: No conserved phenylalanine or tryptophan is present at the end of the CDR3, so a read error is the likely explanation. It is unclear where the CDR3 begins or ends on the DNA, so no DNA is shown, and the CDR3 is as TCRdb lists it. The chain has TRBV21-1 and TRBJ1-6; the table names TRBD1, a call not compared with the DNA. TRBV21-1 is flagged as a pseudogene. The CDR3 adds up to 14 amino acids, both ends counted. This CDR3 is CASSTGRLIPTLHS.

The chain recombines TRBV12-3 or TRBV12-4 with TRBJ1-4; D remains ambiguous. V lost 6 bases to trimming and J lost 8 bases, with 13 bases between them. The CDR3 contains 13 residues. CDR3 protein: CASSEQLREKLFF. In nucleotides, the CDR3 is TGTGCCAGCAGCGAACAGCTCAGGGAAAAACTGTTTTTT.

There are a few counts of this clonotype. The V call is TRBV6-5, the J call TRBJ1-6; weak D call: TRBD1 (5 bases). With 5 bases removed from V and 6 bases from J, the gap between germline ends came to 17 bases. This CDR3 has 16 amino acids. Germline-derived CDR1 and CDR2 are MNHEY and SVGAGI. The CDR3 DNA follows: TGTGCCAGCAGTCACTTGCCTTTTGGGGGTAATTCACCCCTCCACTTT. Amino acid sequence: CASSHLPFGGNSPLHF.

This clonotype has only a few counts. The chain couples TRBV5-4 to TRBJ2-1; TRBD2 matches 13 bases. V shed 0 bases, J shed 9 bases, and the junction held 3 bases outside the gene matches. CDR1 and CDR2 from the germline V gene are SGHNT and YYREEE (reference sequence). This CDR3 has 15 amino acids. CDR3 sequence (DNA): TGTGCCAGCAGCTTGGGGACTAGCGGGAGCGTTGAGCAGTTCTTC. Translated: CASSLGTSGSVEQFF.

The V call is TRBV6-1, the J call TRBJ2-4, with 7 bases fitting TRBD1. Per the germline V gene, CDR1 is MNHNS and CDR2 is SASEGT. The CDR3 length is 16 residues. V dropped 6 bases and J dropped 1; count of bases not matched to a gene: 9. CDR3 sequence (DNA): TGTGCCAGCAGCCGGACCCCGACAGGGGCCAAAAACATTCAGTACTTC. Its translation is CASSRTPTGAKNIQYF.

CDR3 DNA: TGTGCCAGCAGCCAAGATACGGGCGCTGTTCAGTTCTTC. Encoded protein: CASSQDTGAVQFF. The chain employs TRBV4-2 and TRBJ2-1, with unresolved D. This CDR3 contains 13 residues. Trimming took off 0 bases at V and 13 bases at J, with 13 bases between the two ends. CDR1 is LGHNA, CDR2 YNFKEQ, per germline.

The V and J genes are TRBV3-1 and TRBJ2-3; TRBD2 matches 14 bases. Trimming cost V 4 bases and J 4 bases; bases outside gene matches: 10. The V gene's germline CDR1 is LGHDT and CDR2 YNNKEL (reference sequence). The CDR3 extends over 18 amino acids. In DNA form, the CDR3 reads TGTGCCAGCAGCCGGACAAGGGGGACTAGCGGGAGTGCAGATACGCAGTATTTT. This translates into CASSRTRGTSGSADTQYF.

The gene calls are TRBV12-3 or TRBV12-4 and TRBJ2-2; the match to TRBD1 covers 8 bases. Trimming removed 5 bases from V and 7 bases from J; junction bases left unmatched: 6. The CDR3 runs 14 residues. The CDR3, as DNA: TGTGCCAGCAGTGCCAGGGGGCGAAGCGGGGAGCTGTTTTTT. It yields the protein CASSARGRSGELFF.